The 10 T cell receptor beta chains below come from one sample, sequenced in a study of chemoradiotherapy in HPV16-positive cancers (dated by TCRdb to between 2022 and 2023). Receptors were amplified or captured by the immunoSEQ multiplex PCR assay. The table comes from immuneACCESS by way of TCRdb, which keeps in-frame sequences with V and J called. Part of the clones is missing from these tables; in studies checked, under half for an unresolved V gene and the rest for unknown reasons. The sample table shows about 8,900 clones, and roughly nine tenths are seen once. In total, the top ten clones hold around 12% of the sample. Sequenced material: blood, taken from a patient who underwent chemoradiotherapy. The receptors shown here come from a human donor with HPV-associated anogenital cancer.

The chain employs TRBV10-3 and TRBJ2-3; TRBD1 aligns across 9 bases. The trim removed 6 bases at V and 0 bases at J, leaving 4 bases unmatched. Germline loops: CDR1 ENHRY, CDR2 SYGVKD. This CDR3 region has 15 residues. For the CDR3, the DNA is TGTGCCATCAGGGAGGGACAGGGAAGCACAGATACGCAGTATTTT. This encodes CAIREGQGSTDTQYF.

The gene calls are TRBV19 and TRBJ1-2; D is undetermined. Germline lookup yields CDR1 LNHDA and CDR2 SQIVND (reference sequence). This CDR3 is built from 13 residues. The V end was cut by 3 bases, the J end by 8 bases, with 13 bases between. The CDR3 region is CASSMVSQPGYTF. The CDR3 DNA follows: TGTGCCAGTAGTATGGTCAGTCAACCCGGCTACACCTTC.

The rearrangement uses TRBV29-1 and TRBJ1-1; no clear D. The CDR3 runs 12 residues. V was shortened by 6 bases and J by 2 bases, with 10 bases between the two germline ends. Germline V gene lookup returns CDR1 SQVTM and CDR2 ANQGSEA. The CDR3 protein is CSVRGGNTEAFF. The CDR3 nucleotides are TGCAGCGTCCGGGGTGGAAACACTGAAGCTTTCTTT.

This clone was observed once. The rearrangement uses TRBV27 and TRBJ1-5; a weak D match, TRBD1 (6 bases). Germline V CDR1 and CDR2: MNHEY, SMNVEV (reference sequence). There are 14 residues in the CDR3. Trimming stripped 6 bases from V and 0 bases from J, with 9 bases between. The CDR3 nucleotides are TGTGCCAGCAGAACAGGGTATAGCAATCAGCCCCAGCATTTT. Its translation is CASRTGYSNQPQHF.

The chain uses TRBV5-5 and TRBJ1-3; tentatively, D is TRBD1 (5 bases). Germline CDR1 and CDR2: SGHKS and YYEKEE (reference sequence). V lost 4 bases and J 2 bases, leaving 13 bases between the germline ends. This CDR3 spans 15 amino acids. The DNA of the CDR3 is TGTGCCAGCAGCCAGACAGAAACTACTGGAAACACCATATATTTT. Translating it yields CASSQTETTGNTIYF.

The chain has TRBV5-1 and TRBJ2-2, with 9 positions matching TRBD1. The CDR3 sequence is 15 residues long. The V gene's germline CDR1 is SGHRS and CDR2 YFSETQ. J lost 5 bases, V lost 4 bases, and 6 bases had no gene match. CDR3 sequence (DNA): TGCGCCAGCAGCGAGCAAGGGACAGGGACCGGGGAGCTGTTTTTT. This gives the protein CASSEQGTGTGELFF.

The V and J genes are TRBV5-4 and TRBJ1-2; D ambiguous. The V gene's germline CDR1 is SGHNT and CDR2 YYREEE (reference sequence). V was cut by 0 bases and J by 8 bases, with 17 bases left in between. The CDR3 runs 15 residues. The CDR3 here is CASSLAGPEAGGYTF. CDR3 sequence (DNA): TGTGCCAGCAGCTTGGCCGGGCCAGAGGCGGGCGGCTACACCTTC.

The genes are TRBV27 and TRBJ2-3, with 13 positions matching TRBD2. The CDR3 loop spans 16 amino acids. Trimming took 7 bases from V and 8 from J; bases not matched to a gene: 12. Germline CDR1 reads MNHEY; CDR2 reads SMNVEV (reference sequence). This CDR3 is CASKPGLAGVLGTQYF. The CDR3 DNA is TGTGCCAGCAAACCCGGACTAGCGGGGGTCCTTGGTACGCAGTATTTT.

A remark on this clone: The missing conserved phenylalanine or tryptophan at the end of this CDR3 makes a read error likely. The DNA is omitted, as the CDR3 cannot be located on it reliably, and the CDR3 follows TCRdb's listing. The chain combines TRBV21-1 with TRBJ1-4; TRBD1 was called by the table and not checked on the DNA. TRBV21-1 is a recognized pseudogene. The CDR3 numbers 14 amino acids, ends counted. CDR3 amino acids: CASRIRDRGGMLGI.

The V call is TRBV27, the J call TRBJ2-3, with 12 positions matching TRBD2. CDR1 MNHEY and CDR2 SMNVEV come from the germline V gene (reference sequence). V shed 4 bases, J shed 5 bases, and the junction held 4 bases outside the gene matches. The CDR3 has 15 amino acids. CDR3 nucleotides: TGTGCCAGCAGTTCCCCTAGCGGGGGGGAAGATACGCAGTATTTT. Encoded protein: CASSSPSGGEDTQYF.